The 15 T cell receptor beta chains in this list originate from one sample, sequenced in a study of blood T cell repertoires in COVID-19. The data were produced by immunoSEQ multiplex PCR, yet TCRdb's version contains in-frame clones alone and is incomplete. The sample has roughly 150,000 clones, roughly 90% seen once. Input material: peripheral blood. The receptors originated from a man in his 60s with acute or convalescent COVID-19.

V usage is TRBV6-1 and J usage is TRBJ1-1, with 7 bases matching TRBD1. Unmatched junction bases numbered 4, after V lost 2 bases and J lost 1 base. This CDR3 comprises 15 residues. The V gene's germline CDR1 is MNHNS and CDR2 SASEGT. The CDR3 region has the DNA TGTGCCAGCAGTGAATACAAGGGGGCGAACACTGAAGCTTTCTTT. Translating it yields CASSEYKGANTEAFF.

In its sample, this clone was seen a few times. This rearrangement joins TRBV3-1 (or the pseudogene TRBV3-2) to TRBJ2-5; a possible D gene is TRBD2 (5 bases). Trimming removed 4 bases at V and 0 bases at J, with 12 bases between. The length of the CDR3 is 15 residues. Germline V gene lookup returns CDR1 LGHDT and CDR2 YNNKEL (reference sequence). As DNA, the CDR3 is TGTGCCAGCAGCCCTGTTAGCGAGTACCAAGAGACCCAGTACTTC. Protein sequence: CASSPVSEYQETQYF.

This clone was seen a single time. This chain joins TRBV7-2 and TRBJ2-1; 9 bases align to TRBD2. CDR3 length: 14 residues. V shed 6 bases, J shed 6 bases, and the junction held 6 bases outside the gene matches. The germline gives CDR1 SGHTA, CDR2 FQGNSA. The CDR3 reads CASSFPSGANEQFF. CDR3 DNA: TGTGCCAGCAGTTTTCCTAGCGGGGCCAATGAGCAGTTCTTC.

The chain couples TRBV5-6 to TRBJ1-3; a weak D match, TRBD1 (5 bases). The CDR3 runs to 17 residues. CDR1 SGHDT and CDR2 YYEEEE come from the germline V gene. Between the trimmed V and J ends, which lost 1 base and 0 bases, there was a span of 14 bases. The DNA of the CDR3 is TGTGCCAGCAGCTTGTATAGGGGCCAGTCCTCTGGAAACACCATATATTTT. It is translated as CASSLYRGQSSGNTIYF. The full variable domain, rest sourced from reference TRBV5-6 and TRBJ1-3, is DAGVTQSPTHLIKTRGQQVTLRCSPKSGHDTVSWYQQALGQGPQFIFQYYEEEERQRGNFPDRFSGHQFPNYSSELNVNALLLGDSALYLCASSLYRGQSSGNTIYFGEGSWLTVV.

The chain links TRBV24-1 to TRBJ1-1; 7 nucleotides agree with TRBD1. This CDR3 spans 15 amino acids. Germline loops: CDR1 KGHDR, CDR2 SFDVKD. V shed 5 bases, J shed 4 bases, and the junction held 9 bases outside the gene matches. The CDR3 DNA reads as TGTGCCACCAGTGTGTCGAGACAGGGTGGCACTGAAGCTTTCTTT. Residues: CATSVSRQGGTEAFF.

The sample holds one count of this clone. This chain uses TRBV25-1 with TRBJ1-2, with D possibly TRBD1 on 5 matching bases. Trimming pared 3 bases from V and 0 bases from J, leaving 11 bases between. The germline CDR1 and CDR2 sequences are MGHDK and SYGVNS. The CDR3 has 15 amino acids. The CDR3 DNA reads TGTGCCAGCAGTGAGCGTAGGGGTTCTAACTATGGCTACACCTTC. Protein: CASSERRGSNYGYTF.

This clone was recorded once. The CDR3 protein is CASSRPSGGSTGELFF. CDR3 nucleotide sequence: TGTGCCAGCAGTCGCCCTAGCGGGGGGAGCACCGGGGAGCTGTTTTTT. The rearrangement uses TRBV27 and TRBJ2-2, with 11 bases matching TRBD2. V trimming: 5 bases; J trimming: 4 bases; junction bases outside the gene matches: 6. CDR3 length: 16 amino acids. Germline loops: CDR1 MNHEY, CDR2 SMNVEV (reference sequence).

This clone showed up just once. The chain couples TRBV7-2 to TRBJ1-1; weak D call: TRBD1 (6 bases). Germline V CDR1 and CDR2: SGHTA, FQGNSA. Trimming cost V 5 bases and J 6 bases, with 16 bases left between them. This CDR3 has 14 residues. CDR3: CASSATRGVPEAFF. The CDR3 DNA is TGTGCCAGCAGCGCCACCAGGGGTGTTCCTGAAGCTTTCTTT. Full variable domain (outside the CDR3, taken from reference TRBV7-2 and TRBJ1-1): GAGVSQSPSNKVTEKGKDVELRCDPISGHTALYWYRQSLGQGLEFLIYFQGNSAPDKSGLPSDRFSAERTGGSVSTLTIQRTQQEDSAVYLCASSATRGVPEAFFGQGTRLTVV.

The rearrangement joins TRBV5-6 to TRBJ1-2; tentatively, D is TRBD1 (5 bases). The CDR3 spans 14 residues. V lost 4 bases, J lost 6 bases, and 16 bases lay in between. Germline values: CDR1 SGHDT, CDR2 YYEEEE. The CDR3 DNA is TGTGCCAGCAGCGGGATAGACAGCCCCGATGGCTACACCTTC. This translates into CASSGIDSPDGYTF.

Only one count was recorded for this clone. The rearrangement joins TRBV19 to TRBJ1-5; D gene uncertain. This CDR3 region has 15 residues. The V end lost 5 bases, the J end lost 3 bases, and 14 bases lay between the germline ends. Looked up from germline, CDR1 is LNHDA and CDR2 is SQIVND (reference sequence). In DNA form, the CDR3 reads TGTGCCAGTAGTCCCTCGCCGGGAAACAATCAGCCCCAGCATTTT. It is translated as CASSPSPGNNQPQHF.

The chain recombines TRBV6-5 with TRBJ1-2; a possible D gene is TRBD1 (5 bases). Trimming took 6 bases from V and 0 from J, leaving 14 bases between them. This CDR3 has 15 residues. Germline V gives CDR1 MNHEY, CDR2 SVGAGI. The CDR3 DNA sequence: TGTGCCAGCAGGGGACTCCAACAAACTAACTATGGCTACACCTTC. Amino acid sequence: CASRGLQQTNYGYTF.

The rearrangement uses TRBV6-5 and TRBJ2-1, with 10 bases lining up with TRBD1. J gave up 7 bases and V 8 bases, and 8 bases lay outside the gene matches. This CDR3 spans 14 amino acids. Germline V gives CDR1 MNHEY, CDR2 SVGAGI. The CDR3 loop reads CASRWDRGINEQFF. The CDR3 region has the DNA TGTGCCAGCCGGTGGGACAGGGGTATAAATGAGCAGTTCTTC.

Here the CDR3 DNA reads TGCGCCAGCAGTGAAACAGCTTACAATGAGCAGTTCTTC. This gives the protein CASSETAYNEQFF. The V and J genes are TRBV10-1 and TRBJ2-1; D unresolved. There are 13 residues in the CDR3. V shed 3 bases and J shed 4 bases, with 7 bases lying between them. CDR1 is WNHNN, CDR2 SYGVQD, per germline (reference sequence).

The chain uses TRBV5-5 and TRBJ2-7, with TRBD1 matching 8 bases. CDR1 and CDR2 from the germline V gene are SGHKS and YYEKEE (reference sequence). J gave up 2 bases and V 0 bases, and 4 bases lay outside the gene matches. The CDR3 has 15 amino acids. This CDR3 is CASSLAGQGTYEQYF. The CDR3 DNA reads TGTGCCAGCAGCTTGGCAGGACAGGGTACCTACGAGCAGTACTTC.

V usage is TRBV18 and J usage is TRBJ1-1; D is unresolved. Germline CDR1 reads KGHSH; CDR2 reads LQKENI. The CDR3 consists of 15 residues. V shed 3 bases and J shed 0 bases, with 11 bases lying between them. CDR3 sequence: CASSPRHELNTEAFF. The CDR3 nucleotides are TGTGCCAGCTCACCTAGACACGAACTGAACACTGAAGCTTTCTTT.